This record concerns one T cell receptor (beta chain) sequence. Its antigen is still unknown. This sample was included in a study of CXCR3-negative and CXCR3-positive naive CD8 T cells. Overall study results and limits: Naive CXCR3-positive and CXCR3-negative cells shared similar TRBV-TRBJ usage, unlike memory cells. TRB CDR3s were more hydrophobic in CXCR3-positive than in CXCR3-negative naive cells. Naive subsets showed comparable surface CD5, and TCR interaction strength was also inferred from TRB CDR3 physicochemistry.

All TRB cDNA libraries came from 5' RACE performed with UMI labels. Reprocessing the 5' RACE reads, TCRdb reports a single entry for every CDR3 protein and omits DNA. This sample's table has tens of thousands of distinct CDR3 sequences. Germline CDR1 reads LGHNA; CDR2 reads YSLEER. The CDR3 consists of 15 residues. The TCR originated in a human donor in good health. Some clones in this sample may be carry-over from other donors' samples. Sequencing input: naive CXCR3+ CD8+ T cells from blood. Documented subset: CD45RO-CCR7+CD27+CD95- naive CD8+ T cells expressing CXCR3 (TNR3+). This chain uses TRBV4-3 with TRBJ2-5. The CDR3 here is CASSQDPVSQETQYF.